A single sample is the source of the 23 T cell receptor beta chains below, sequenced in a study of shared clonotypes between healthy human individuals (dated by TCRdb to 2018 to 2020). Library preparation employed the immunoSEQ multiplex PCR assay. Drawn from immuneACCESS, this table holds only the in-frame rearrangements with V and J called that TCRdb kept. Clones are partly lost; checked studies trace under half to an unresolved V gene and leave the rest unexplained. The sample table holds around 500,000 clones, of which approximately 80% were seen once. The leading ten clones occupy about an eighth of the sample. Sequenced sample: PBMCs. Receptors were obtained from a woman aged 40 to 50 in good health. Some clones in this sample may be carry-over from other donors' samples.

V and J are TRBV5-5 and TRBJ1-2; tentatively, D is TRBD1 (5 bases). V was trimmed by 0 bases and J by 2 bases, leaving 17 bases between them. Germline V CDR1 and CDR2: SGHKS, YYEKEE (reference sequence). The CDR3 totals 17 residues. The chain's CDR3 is CASSLGGSRTPNYGYTF. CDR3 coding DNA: TGTGCCAGCAGCTTGGGGGGGTCAAGGACCCCCAACTATGGCTACACCTTC.

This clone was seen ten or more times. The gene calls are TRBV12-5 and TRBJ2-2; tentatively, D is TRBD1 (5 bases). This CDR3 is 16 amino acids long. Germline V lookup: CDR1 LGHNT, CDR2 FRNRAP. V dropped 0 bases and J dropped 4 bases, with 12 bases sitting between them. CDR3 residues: CASGLVTGRSTGELFF. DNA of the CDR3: TGTGCTAGTGGTTTGGTAACAGGACGGAGCACCGGGGAGCTGTTTTTT.

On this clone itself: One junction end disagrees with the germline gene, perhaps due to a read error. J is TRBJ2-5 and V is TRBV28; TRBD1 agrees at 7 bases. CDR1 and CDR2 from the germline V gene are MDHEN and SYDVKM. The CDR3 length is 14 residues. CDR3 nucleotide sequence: TGTGCCAGCAGGCGGACAGGAGACCAAGAGGCCCAGTACTTC. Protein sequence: CASRRTGDQEAQYF.

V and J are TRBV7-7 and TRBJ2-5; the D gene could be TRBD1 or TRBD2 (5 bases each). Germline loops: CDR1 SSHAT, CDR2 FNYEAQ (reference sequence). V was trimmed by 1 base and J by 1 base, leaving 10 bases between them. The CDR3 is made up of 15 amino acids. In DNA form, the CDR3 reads TGTGCCAGCAGCTTAGGCCTGGGGACCCAAGAGACCCAGTACTTC. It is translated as CASSLGLGTQETQYF. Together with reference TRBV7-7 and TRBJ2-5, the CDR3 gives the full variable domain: GAGVSQSPRYKVTKRGQDVTLRCDPISSHATLYWYQQALGQGPEFLTYFNYEAQPDKSGLPSDRFSAERPEGSISTLTIQRTEQRDSAMYRCASSLGLGTQETQYFGPGTRLLVL.

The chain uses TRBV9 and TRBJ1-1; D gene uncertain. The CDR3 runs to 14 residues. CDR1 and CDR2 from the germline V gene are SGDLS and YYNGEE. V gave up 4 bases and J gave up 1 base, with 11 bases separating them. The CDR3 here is CASSPDFGNTEAFF. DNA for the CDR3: TGTGCCAGCAGCCCAGACTTCGGGAACACTGAAGCTTTCTTT.

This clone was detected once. CDR3 in DNA: TGTGCCAGCAGCTTGGACGGAGCCAAAAACATTCAGTACTTC. Translation: CASSLDGAKNIQYF. This chain connects TRBV5-8 to TRBJ2-4, with D unclear. Per germline, CDR1 SGHTS and CDR2 YDEGEE. V lost 0 bases, J lost 0 bases, and 4 bases lay in between. The CDR3 covers 14 residues.

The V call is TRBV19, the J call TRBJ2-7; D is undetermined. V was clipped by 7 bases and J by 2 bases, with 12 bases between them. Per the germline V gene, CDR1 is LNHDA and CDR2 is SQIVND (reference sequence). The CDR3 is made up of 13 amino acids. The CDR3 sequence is CASTRAGAYEQYF. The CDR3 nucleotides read TGTGCCAGTACCCGGGCCGGAGCCTACGAGCAGTACTTC.

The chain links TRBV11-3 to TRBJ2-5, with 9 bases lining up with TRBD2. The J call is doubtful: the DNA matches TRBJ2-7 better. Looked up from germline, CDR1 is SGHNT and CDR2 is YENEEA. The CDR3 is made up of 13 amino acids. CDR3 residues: CASVAGGPYEQYF. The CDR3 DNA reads TGTGCCAGCGTTGCGGGAGGGCCCTACGAGCAGTACTTC.

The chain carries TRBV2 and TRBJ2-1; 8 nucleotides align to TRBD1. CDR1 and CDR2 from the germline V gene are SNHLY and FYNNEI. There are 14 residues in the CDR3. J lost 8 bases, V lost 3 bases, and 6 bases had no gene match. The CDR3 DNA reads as TGTGCCAGCAGTGAGACAGGGGAGGCACATGAGCAGTTCTTC. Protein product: CASSETGEAHEQFF. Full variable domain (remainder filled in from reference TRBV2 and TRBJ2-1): EPEVTQTPSHQVTQMGQEVILRCVPISNHLYFYWYRQILGQKVEFLVSFYNNEISEKSEIFDDQFSVERPDGSNFTLKIRSTKLEDSAMYFCASSETGEAHEQFFGPGTRLTVL.

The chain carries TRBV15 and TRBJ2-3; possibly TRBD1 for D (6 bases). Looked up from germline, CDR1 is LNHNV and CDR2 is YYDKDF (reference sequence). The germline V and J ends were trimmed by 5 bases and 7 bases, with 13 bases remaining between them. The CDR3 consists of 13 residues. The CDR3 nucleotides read TGTGCCACCAGCCACCGGGACACTAATACGCAGTATTTT. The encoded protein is CATSHRDTNTQYF.

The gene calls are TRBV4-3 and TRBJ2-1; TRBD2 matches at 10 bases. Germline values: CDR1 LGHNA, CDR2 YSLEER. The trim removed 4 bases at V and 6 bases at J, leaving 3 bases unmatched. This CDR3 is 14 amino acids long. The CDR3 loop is CASSRIAGGNEQFF. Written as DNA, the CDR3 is TGCGCCAGCAGCCGAATAGCGGGAGGCAATGAGCAGTTCTTC.

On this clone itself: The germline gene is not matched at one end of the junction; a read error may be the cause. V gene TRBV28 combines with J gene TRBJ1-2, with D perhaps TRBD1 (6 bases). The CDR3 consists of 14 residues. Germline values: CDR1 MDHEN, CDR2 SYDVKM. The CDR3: CASSTGQRVDGYAF. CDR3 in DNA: TGTGCCAGCAGTACAGGGCAGAGGGTGGATGGCTACGCCTTC.

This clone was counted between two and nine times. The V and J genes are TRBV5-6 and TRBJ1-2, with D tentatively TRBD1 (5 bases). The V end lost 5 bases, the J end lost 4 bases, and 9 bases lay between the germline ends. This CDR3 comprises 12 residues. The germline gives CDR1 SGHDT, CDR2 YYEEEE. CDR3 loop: CASSMGVYGYTF. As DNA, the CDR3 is TGTGCCAGCAGTATGGGGGTCTATGGCTACACCTTC.

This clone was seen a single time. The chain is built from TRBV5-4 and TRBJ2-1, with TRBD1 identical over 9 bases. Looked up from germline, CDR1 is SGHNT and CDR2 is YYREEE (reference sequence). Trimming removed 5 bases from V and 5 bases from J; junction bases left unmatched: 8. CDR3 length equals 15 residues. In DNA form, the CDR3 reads TGTGCCAGCAGTTCCGGACAGGGGACCCACAATGAGCAGTTCTTC. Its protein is CASSSGQGTHNEQFF. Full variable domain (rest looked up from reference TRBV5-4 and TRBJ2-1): ETGVTQSPTHLIKTRGQQVTLRCSSQSGHNTVSWYQQALGQGPQFIFQYYREEENGRGNFPPRFSGLQFPNYSSELNVNALELDDSALYLCASSSGQGTHNEQFFGPGTRLTVL.

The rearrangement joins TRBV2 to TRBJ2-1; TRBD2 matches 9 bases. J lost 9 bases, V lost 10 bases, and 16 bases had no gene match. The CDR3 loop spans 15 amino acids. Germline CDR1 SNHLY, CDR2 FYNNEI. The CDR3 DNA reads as TGTGCCACAGTGGAAGGCGTAGCGGGAGCGGTTGAGCAGTTCTTC. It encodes CATVEGVAGAVEQFF.

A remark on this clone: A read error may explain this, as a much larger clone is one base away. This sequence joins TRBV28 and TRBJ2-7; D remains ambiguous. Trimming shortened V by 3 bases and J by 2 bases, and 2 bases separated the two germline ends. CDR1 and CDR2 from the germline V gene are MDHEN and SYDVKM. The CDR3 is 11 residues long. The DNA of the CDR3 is TGTGCCAGCAGTTTCCCCTACGAGCAGTACTTC. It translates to CASSFPYEQYF.

CDR3 loop: CASSLFSNTGELFF. In DNA form, the CDR3 reads TGTGCCAGCAGCTTATTCTCGAACACCGGGGAGCTGTTTTTT. The chain has TRBV7-6 and TRBJ2-2; no firm D call. Germline CDR1 is SGHVS and CDR2 is FNYEAQ. This CDR3 has 14 amino acids. V was pared by 2 bases and J by 0 bases, with 4 bases between.

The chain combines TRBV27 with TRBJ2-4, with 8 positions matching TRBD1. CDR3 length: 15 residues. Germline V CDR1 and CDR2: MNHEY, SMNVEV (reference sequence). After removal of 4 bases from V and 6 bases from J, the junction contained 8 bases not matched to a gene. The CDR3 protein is CASSSGQVGLNIQYF. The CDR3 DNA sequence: TGTGCCAGCAGTTCGGGACAGGTGGGATTAAACATTCAGTACTTC.

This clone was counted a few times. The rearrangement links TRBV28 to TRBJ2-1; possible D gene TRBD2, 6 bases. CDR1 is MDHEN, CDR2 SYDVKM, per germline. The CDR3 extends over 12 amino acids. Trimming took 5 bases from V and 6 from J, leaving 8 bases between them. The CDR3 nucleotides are TGTGCCAGCAGTCGGGAGTTCAATGAGCAGTTCTTC. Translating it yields CASSREFNEQFF. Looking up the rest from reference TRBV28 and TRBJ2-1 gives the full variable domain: DVKVTQSSRYLVKRTGEKVFLECVQDMDHENMFWYRQDPGLGLRLIYFSYDVKMKEKGDIPEGYSVSREKKERFSLILESASTNQTSMYLCASSREFNEQFFGPGTRLTVL.

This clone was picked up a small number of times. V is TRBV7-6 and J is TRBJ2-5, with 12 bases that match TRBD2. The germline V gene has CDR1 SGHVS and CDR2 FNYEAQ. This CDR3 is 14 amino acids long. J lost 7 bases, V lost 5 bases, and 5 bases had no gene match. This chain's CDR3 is CASSPQTSGGTQYF. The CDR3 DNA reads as TGTGCCAGCAGCCCCCAGACTAGCGGGGGGACCCAGTACTTC.

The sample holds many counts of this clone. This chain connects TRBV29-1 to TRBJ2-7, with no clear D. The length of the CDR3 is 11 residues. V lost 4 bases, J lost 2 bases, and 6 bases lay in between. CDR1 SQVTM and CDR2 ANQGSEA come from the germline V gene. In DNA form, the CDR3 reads TGCAGCGTTGGCAACACCTACGAGCAGTACTTC. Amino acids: CSVGNTYEQYF.

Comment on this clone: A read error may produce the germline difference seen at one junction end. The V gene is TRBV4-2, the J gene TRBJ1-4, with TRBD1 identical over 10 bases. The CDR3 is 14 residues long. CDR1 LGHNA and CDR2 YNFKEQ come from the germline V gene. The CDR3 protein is CARSRDRGNEKLFF. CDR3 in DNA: TGTGCCCGCAGCCGGGACAGGGGAAATGAAAAACTGTTTTTT.

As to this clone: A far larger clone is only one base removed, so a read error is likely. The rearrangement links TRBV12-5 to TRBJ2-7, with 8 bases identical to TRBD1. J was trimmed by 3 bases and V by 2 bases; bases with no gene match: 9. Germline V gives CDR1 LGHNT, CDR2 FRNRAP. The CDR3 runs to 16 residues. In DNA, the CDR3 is TGTGCTAGTGGTTTGTCTAGCCCGGACAGGGTCTACGAGCAGTACTTC. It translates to CASGLSSPDRVYEQYF.